The 23 T cell receptor beta chains below were found in one sample sequenced in a study of shared clonotypes between healthy human individuals. Measured with immunoSEQ multiplex PCR; TCRdb has only the in-frame clones, and not every one. This table holds approximately 1.5 million clones, 97% to 99% found once. Sequencing used naive CD4+ T cells sorted from blood. Subset indicated: CD45RA+ positively selected. The receptors were sampled from a man aged 25-40 years in good health.

The V call is TRBV15, the J call TRBJ2-7; D is unresolved. The CDR3 has 12 amino acids. The germline V and J ends were trimmed by 5 bases and 4 bases, with 9 bases remaining between them. CDR1 is LNHNV, CDR2 YYDKDF, per germline (reference sequence). CDR3 nucleotide sequence: TGTGCCACCAGCGGTCTACGATACGAGCAGTACTTC. Its translation is CATSGLRYEQYF.

The chain combines TRBV18 with TRBJ2-7, with 7 bases aligning to TRBD1. Germline V gene sequence: CDR1 KGHSH, CDR2 LQKENI. Trimming removed 3 bases from V and 3 bases from J; junction bases left unmatched: 8. This CDR3 contains 15 residues. CDR3 in amino acids: CASSPLTGAHYEQYF. In DNA form, the CDR3 reads TGTGCCAGCTCACCTCTCACAGGGGCCCACTACGAGCAGTACTTC.

This chain joins TRBV19 and TRBJ1-2, with D maybe TRBD1 (5 bases). The germline CDR1 and CDR2 sequences are LNHDA and SQIVND (reference sequence). This CDR3 has 15 amino acids. V lost 5 bases, J lost 1 base, and 14 bases lay in between. Here the CDR3 reads CASSLPGRHNYGYTF. The CDR3 region has the DNA TGTGCCAGTAGTTTACCGGGACGCCATAACTATGGCTACACCTTC.

V is TRBV6-5 and J is TRBJ2-7; no clear D gene. The germline V gene encodes CDR1 MNHEY and CDR2 SVGAGI. The CDR3 runs to 14 residues. V lost 5 bases and J 1 base, leaving 12 bases between the germline ends. The CDR3 region is CASSPRYKSYEQYF. The CDR3 DNA reads TGTGCCAGCAGTCCCCGGTACAAGTCCTACGAGCAGTACTTC.

The chain is built from TRBV5-8 and TRBJ2-7, with TRBD1 matching 8 bases. Trimming at V came to 4 bases and at J to 3 bases, leaving 6 bases not matched to a gene. Germline V gene sequence: CDR1 SGHTS, CDR2 YDEGEE. The CDR3 has 14 residues. CDR3 in DNA: TGTGCCAGCAGCAAACGGGACAGGAACTACGAGCAGTACTTC. Residues: CASSKRDRNYEQYF.

Remarks on this clone: The same CDR3 arises from other DNA sequences in this sample as well. V is TRBV5-1 and J is TRBJ2-5; D uncertain. Germline V CDR1 and CDR2: SGHRS, YFSETQ. Trimming shortened V by 4 bases and J by 5 bases, and 12 bases separated the two germline ends. The CDR3 spans 13 residues. CDR3 amino acids: CASSLDSVETQYF. The CDR3 DNA reads TGCGCCAGCAGCCTAGATTCCGTGGAGACCCAGTACTTC.

The chain recombines TRBV29-1 with TRBJ2-6; TRBD1 might be the D (6 bases). CDR3 length: 16 residues. V was trimmed by 6 bases and J by 0 bases, leaving 15 bases between them. Germline V gene sequence: CDR1 SQVTM, CDR2 ANQGSEA. The DNA of the CDR3 is TGCAGCGTACACAGGGACGCCCGCTCTGGGGCCAACGTCCTGACTTTC. Residues: CSVHRDARSGANVLTF.

This chain's CDR3 is CASSPISGATDTQYF. As DNA, the CDR3 is TGTGCCAGCTCACCCATTAGCGGAGCCACAGATACGCAGTATTTT. V gene TRBV18 combines with J gene TRBJ2-3, with a possible D match to TRBD2 (6 bases). Germline lookup yields CDR1 KGHSH and CDR2 LQKENI. V gave up 3 bases and J gave up 2 bases, with 12 bases separating them. The CDR3 extends over 15 amino acids.

V is TRBV7-2 and J is TRBJ1-2, with 7 bases fitting TRBD1. The germline CDR1 and CDR2 sequences are SGHTA and FQGNSA. V was pared by 5 bases and J by 8 bases, with 8 bases of the junction left unmatched. The CDR3 contains 13 residues. In DNA form, the CDR3 reads TGTGCCAGCAGCGCCACCGGGACAGCGGGCTACACCTTC. Encoded protein: CASSATGTAGYTF.

This chain uses TRBV7-9 with TRBJ1-1; D is unresolved. The CDR3 length is 12 residues. V lost 3 bases and J lost 4, with 6 bases in between. CDR1 and CDR2 (germline): SEHNR, FQNEAQ (reference sequence). The CDR3 sequence is CASSFSVTEAFF. DNA for the CDR3: TGTGCCAGCAGCTTCAGTGTCACTGAAGCTTTCTTT.

As DNA, the CDR3 is TGTGCCAGCAGTGAAGGACAGGGGTGGAATGGCTACACCTTC. It is translated as CASSEGQGWNGYTF. The rearrangement links TRBV6-1 to TRBJ1-2; 8 positions match TRBD1. Germline V lookup: CDR1 MNHNS, CDR2 SASEGT. The trim removed 1 base at V and 6 bases at J, leaving 4 bases unmatched. The length of the CDR3 is 14 residues.

The J gene is TRBJ2-3, the V gene TRBV19; D possibly corresponds to TRBD2 (5 bases). The V end lost 6 bases, the J end lost 2 bases, and 12 bases lay between the germline ends. The CDR3 totals 14 residues. Germline CDR1 reads LNHDA; CDR2 reads SQIVND (reference sequence). The CDR3 nucleotides are TGTGCCAGTAGACGCCGGGAATCCACAGATACGCAGTATTTT. Protein sequence: CASRRRESTDTQYF. Variable domain in full (rest from reference TRBV19 and TRBJ2-3): DGGITQSPKYLFRKEGQNVTLSCEQNLNHDAMYWYRQDPGQGLRLIYYSQIVNDFQKGDIAEGYSVSREKKESFPLTVTSAQKNPTAFYLCASRRRESTDTQYFGPGTRLTVL.

The chain joins TRBV7-2 to TRBJ2-1, with D perhaps matching TRBD1 (5 bases). The CDR3 runs to 14 residues. Germline V gene data show CDR1 as SGHTA and CDR2 as FQGNSA. V lost 1 base and J 3 bases, leaving 7 bases between the germline ends. The CDR3 DNA sequence: TGTGCCAGCAGCTTAGACAGGAGCTACAATGAGCAGTTCTTC. This encodes CASSLDRSYNEQFF.

This chain joins TRBV21-1 and TRBJ2-1. TRBV21-1 is reported as a pseudogene. The length of the CDR3 is 13 residues. CDR3 sequence reads: CASYGSTYNEQFF. DNA for the CDR3: TGTGCCAGCTATGGAAGCACATACAATGAGCAGTTCTTC.

For this clone: Other DNA sequences in this sample translate to the same CDR3. The chain uses TRBV18 and TRBJ2-5; D is perhaps TRBD1 (5 bases). Germline V gene data show CDR1 as KGHSH and CDR2 as LQKENI. V lost 0 bases, J lost 2 bases, and 10 bases lay in between. The CDR3 runs to 15 residues. For the CDR3, the DNA is TGTGCCAGCTCACCACCGGGGCAGAGGCAAGAGACCCAGTACTTC. This encodes CASSPPGQRQETQYF.

This chain joins TRBV11-2 and TRBJ2-7, with D possibly being TRBD1 (6 bases). V lost 2 bases to trimming and J lost 2 bases, with 10 bases between them. CDR3 length: 14 residues. Germline V gene data show CDR1 as SGHAT and CDR2 as FQNNGV. The CDR3 DNA sequence: TGTGCCAGCAGCTTACAGACAGGCCCCTACGAGCAGTACTTC. It specifies CASSLQTGPYEQYF.

V is TRBV19 and J is TRBJ2-2; no firm D call. The CDR3 consists of 14 residues. The V end was cut by 3 bases, the J end by 5 bases, with 10 bases between. Germline CDR1 LNHDA, CDR2 SQIVND (reference sequence). Written as DNA, the CDR3 is TGTGCCAGTAGTATCACTCAGGTTACCGGGGAGCTGTTTTTT. It specifies CASSITQVTGELFF.

This chain links TRBV7-9 with TRBJ2-5; D may match TRBD1 or TRBD2 (5 bases each). Trimming stripped 6 bases from V and 2 bases from J, with 16 bases between. There are 15 residues in the CDR3. Germline values: CDR1 SEHNR, CDR2 FQNEAQ (reference sequence). CDR3 DNA: TGTGCCAGCAGAGAACCGGGACGCGGGCAAGAGACCCAGTACTTC. This encodes CASREPGRGQETQYF.

This sequence joins TRBV9 and TRBJ2-3; a possible D gene is TRBD2 (5 bases). From germline, CDR1 is SGDLS and CDR2 YYNGEE. This CDR3 spans 15 amino acids. Trimming took 0 bases from V and 4 from J, leaving 12 bases between them. The CDR3 reads CASSVAGNGADTQYF. The CDR3 DNA sequence: TGTGCCAGCAGCGTAGCGGGGAACGGTGCAGATACGCAGTATTTT.

The rearrangement joins TRBV10-2 to TRBJ2-1; 10 positions agree with TRBD2. With 3 bases clipped from V and 10 bases from J, the junction kept 6 bases outside the gene matches. The CDR3 loop spans 14 amino acids. Germline CDR1 reads WSHSY; CDR2 reads SAAADI. The CDR3 here is CASSESGRAGEQFF. The CDR3 bases are TGCGCCAGCAGTGAAAGCGGGAGGGCCGGGGAGCAGTTCTTC.

The chain recombines TRBV27 with TRBJ1-2; possible D gene TRBD1, 5 bases. The CDR3 loop spans 16 amino acids. The germline V gene has CDR1 MNHEY and CDR2 SMNVEV (reference sequence). The V end lost 2 bases, the J end lost 3 bases, and 16 bases lay between the germline ends. In nucleotides, the CDR3 is TGTGCCAGCAGTTTAGGGAGGGGATTTGGTGACTATGGCTACACCTTC. Translation gives CASSLGRGFGDYGYTF.

This rearrangement joins TRBV7-3 to TRBJ2-7; 7 bases map to TRBD1. V shed 5 bases, J shed 1 base, and the junction held 5 bases outside the gene matches. From germline, CDR1 is SGHTA and CDR2 FQGTGA. The length of the CDR3 is 14 residues. The CDR3 loop reads CASSPRGQSYEQYF. CDR3 DNA sequence: TGTGCCAGCAGCCCCAGGGGACAGTCCTACGAGCAGTACTTC.

The chain combines TRBV14 with TRBJ2-1; a weak D match, TRBD2 (5 bases). Germline assignment: CDR1 SGHDN and CDR2 FVKESK. Trimming took 1 base from V and 2 from J, leaving 12 bases between them. This CDR3 region has 16 residues. The CDR3 DNA is TGTGCCAGCAGCCAAGGTACCGGGAACACCTACAATGAGCAGTTCTTC. Translating it yields CASSQGTGNTYNEQFF.